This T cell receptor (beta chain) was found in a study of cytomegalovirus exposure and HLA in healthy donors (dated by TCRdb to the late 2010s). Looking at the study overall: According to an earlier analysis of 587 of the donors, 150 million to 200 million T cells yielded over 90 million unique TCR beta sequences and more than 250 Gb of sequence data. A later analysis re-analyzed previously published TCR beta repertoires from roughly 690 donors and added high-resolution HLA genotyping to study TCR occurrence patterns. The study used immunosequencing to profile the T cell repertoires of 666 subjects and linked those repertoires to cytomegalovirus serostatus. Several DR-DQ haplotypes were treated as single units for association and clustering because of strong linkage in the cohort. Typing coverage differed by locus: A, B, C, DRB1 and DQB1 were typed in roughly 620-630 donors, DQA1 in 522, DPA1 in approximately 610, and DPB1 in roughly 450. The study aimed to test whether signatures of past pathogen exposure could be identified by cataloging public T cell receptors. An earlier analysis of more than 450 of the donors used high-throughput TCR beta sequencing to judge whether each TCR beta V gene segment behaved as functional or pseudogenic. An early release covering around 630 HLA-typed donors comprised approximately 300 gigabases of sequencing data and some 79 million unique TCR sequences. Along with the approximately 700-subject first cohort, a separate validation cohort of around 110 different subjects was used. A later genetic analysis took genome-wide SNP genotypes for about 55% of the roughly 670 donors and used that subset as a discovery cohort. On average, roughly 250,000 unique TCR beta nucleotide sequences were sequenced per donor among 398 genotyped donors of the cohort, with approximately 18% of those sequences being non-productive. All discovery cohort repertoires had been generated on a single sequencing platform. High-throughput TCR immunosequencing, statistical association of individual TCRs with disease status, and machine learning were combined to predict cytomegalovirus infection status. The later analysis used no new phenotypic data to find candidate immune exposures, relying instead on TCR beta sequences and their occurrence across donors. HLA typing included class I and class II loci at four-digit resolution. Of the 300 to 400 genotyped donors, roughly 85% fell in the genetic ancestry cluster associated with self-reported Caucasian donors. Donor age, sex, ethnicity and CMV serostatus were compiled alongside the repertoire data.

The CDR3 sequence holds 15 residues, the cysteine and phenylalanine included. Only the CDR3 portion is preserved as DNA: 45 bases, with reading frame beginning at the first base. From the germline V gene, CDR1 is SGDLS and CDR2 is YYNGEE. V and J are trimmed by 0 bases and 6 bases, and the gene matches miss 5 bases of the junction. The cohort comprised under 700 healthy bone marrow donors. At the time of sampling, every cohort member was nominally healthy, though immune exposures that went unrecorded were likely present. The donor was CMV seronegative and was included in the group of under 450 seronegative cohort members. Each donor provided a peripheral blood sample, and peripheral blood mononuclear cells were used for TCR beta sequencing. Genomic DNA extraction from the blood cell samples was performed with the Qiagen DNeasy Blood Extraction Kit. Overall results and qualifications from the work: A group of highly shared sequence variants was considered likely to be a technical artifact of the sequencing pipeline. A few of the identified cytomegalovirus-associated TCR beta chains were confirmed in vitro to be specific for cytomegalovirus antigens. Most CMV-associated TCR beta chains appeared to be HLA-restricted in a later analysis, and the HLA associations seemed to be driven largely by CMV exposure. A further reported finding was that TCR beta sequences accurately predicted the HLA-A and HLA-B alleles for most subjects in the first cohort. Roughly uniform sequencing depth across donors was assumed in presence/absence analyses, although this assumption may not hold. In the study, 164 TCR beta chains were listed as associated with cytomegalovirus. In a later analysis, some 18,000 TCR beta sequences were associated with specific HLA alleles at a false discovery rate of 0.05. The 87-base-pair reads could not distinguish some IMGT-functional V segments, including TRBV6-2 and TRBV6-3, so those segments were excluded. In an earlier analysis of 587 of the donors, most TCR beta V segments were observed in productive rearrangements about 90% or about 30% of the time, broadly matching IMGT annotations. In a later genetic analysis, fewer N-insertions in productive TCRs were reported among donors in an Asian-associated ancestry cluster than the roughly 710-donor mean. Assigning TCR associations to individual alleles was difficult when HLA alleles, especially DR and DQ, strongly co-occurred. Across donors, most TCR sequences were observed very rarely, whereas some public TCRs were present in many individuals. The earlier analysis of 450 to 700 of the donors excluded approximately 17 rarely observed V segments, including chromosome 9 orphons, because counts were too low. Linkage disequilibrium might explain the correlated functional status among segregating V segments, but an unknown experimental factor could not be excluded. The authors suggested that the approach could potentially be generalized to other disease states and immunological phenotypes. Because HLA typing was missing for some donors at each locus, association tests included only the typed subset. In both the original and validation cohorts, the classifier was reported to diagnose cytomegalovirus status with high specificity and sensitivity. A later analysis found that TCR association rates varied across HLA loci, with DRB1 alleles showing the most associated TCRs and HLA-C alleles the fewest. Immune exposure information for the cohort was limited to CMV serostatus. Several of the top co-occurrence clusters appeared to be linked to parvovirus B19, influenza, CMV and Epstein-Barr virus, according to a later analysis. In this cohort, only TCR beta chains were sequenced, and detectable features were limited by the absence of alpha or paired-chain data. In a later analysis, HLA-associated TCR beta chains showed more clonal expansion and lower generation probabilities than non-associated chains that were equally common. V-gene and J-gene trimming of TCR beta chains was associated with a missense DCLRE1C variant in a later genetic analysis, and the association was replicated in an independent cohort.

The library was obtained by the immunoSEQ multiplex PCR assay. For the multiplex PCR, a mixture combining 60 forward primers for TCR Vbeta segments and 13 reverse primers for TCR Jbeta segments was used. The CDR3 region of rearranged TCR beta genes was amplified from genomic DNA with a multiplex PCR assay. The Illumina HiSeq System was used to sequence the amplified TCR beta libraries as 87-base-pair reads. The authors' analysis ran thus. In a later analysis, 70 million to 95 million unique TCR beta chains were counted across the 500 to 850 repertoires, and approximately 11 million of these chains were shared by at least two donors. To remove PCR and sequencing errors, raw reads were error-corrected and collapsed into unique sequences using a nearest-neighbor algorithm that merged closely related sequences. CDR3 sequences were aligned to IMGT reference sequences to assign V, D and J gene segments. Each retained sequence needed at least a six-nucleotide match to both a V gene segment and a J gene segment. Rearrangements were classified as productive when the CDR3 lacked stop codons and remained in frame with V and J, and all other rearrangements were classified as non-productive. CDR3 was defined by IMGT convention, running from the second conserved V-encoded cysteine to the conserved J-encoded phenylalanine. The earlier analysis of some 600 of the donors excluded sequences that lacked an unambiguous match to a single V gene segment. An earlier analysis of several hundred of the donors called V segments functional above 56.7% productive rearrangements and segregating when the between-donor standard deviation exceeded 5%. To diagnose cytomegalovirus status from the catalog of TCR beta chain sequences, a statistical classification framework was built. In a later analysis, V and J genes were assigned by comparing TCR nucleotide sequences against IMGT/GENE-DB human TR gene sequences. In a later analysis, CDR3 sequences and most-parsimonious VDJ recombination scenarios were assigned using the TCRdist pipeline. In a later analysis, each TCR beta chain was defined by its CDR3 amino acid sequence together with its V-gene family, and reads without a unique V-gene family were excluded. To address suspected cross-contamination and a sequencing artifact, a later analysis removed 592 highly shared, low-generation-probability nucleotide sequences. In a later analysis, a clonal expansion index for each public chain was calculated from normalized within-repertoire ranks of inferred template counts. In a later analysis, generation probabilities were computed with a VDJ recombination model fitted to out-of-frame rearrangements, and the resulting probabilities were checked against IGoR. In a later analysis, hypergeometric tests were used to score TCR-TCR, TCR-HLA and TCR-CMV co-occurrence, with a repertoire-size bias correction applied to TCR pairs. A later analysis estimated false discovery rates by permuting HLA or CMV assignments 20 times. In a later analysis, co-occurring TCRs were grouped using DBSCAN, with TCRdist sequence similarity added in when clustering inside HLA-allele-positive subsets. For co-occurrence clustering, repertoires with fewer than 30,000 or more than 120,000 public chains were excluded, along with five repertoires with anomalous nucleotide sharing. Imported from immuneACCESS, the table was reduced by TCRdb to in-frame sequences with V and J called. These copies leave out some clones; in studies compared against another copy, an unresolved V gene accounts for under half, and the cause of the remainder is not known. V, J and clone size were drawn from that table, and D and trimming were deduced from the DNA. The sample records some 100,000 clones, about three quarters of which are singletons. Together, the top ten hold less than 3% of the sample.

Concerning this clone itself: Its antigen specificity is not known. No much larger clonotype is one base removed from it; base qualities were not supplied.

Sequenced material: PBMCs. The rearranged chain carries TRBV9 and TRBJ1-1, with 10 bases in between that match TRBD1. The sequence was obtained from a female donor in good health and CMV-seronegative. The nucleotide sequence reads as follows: TGTGCCAGCAGCGTAGGAGGACAGGGGGAAGCTGAAGCTTTCTTT. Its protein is CASSVGGQGEAEAFF.